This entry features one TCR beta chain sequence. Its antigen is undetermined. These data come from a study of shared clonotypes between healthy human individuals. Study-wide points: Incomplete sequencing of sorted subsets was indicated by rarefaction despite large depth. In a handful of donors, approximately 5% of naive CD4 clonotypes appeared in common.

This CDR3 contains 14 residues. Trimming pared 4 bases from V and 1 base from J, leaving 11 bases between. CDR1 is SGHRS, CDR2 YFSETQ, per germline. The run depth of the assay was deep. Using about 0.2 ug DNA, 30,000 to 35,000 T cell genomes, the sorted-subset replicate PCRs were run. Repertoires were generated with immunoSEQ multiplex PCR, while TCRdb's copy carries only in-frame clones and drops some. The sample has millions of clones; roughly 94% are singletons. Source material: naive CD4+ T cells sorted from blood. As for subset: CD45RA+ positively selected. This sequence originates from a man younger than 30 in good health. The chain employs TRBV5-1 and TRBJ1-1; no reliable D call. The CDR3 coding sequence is TGCGCCAGCAGCGGCGACACGGCGAACACTGAAGCTTTCTTT. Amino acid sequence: CASSGDTANTEAFF.